The rows below give T cell receptor beta chains drawn from one sample of a study of patients and donors after allogeneic stem cell transplantation. TCRdb called the RT-PCR reads again in MiXCR, with one record for every CDR3 protein. The table lists roughly 960,000 distinct CDR3 sequences, 18% of them singletons. The source material was blood, either unsorted or a sorted T cell fraction (not recorded which). These receptors came from a human donor who was either an allogeneic HSCT recipient or a stem cell or donor lymphocyte infusion donor (not recorded which). It is not recorded whose cells these are; they may come from a transplant donor. CDR3s include the opening cysteine and the closing phenylalanine or tryptophan. D genes are given only for firm matches. Some rows have no size entry. The others give once, few or many, or a class for an expanded clone.

TRBJ2-7 | TRBV29-1 | few | NA | TGCAGCGTCGGAGGACTAACCTCCTACGAGCAGTACTTC | CSVGGLTSYEQYF
TRBJ1-6 | TRBV6-1 | few | NA | TGTGCCACCGAATCCCAGGGTGGACATAATTCACCCCTCCACTTT | CATESQGGHNSPLHF
TRBJ2-5 | TRBV20-1 | NA | NA | TGCAGTGCTAGAGATGAACCCCTAACTCAAGAGACCCAGTACTTC | CSARDEPLTQETQYF
TRBJ2-7 | TRBV7-2 | NA | TRBD2 | TGTGCCAGCTCGGCGGGGGGTAGCCTTTACGAGAAGTACTTC | CASSAGGSLYEKYF
TRBJ1-4 | TRBV5-1 | NA | TRBD1 | TGCGCCAGCAGCGCCGGGACAGGGGGTGGAAAACTGTTTTTT | CASSAGTGGGKLFF
TRBJ1-5 | TRBV20-1 | NA | NA | TGCAGTGGGGGTGGCCCCGAGGGCAATCAGCCCCAGCATTTT | CSGGGPEGNQPQHF
TRBJ2-5 | TRBV20-1 | few | NA | TGCAGTGCCCATTCCGGGACTCGCCGTGGGACCCAGTACTTC | CSAHSGTRRGTQYF
TRBJ2-2 | TRBV4-3 | few | NA | TGCGCCAGCAGCATCTCTGCAGGGCGAGGCACCGGGGAGCTGTTTTTT | CASSISAGRGTGELFF
TRBJ2-1 | TRBV29-1 | few | TRBD1 | TGCAGCGGGACAGGGGGGTTTGGGAACAATGAGCAGTTCTTC | CSGTGGFGNNEQFF
TRBJ2-7 | TRBV7-8 | NA | TRBD2 | TGTGCCAGCAGCTTAGTGCGTCTAGCGGGAGCTATCGAGCAGTACTTC | CASSLVRLAGAIEQYF
TRBJ2-7 | TRBV6-1 | NA | TRBD1 | TGTGCCAGCCACGCGGGGACAGGGGGGTACGAGCAGTACTTC | CASHAGTGGYEQYF
TRBJ1-1 | TRBV7-2 | few | TRBD1 | TGTGCCAGCAGCCATATACCAGGGGGAACTGAAGCTTTCTTT | CASSHIPGGTEAFF
TRBJ1-3 | TRBV20-1 | many | NA | TGCAGTGCCCGGGCAGTAGGTGGAAACACCATATATTTT | CSARAVGGNTIYF
TRBJ2-1 | TRBV4-3 | NA | NA | TGCGCCAGCAGCCAAGGGACCACAGCACACAATGAGCAGTTCTTC | CASSQGTTAHNEQFF
TRBJ2-7 | TRBV12-3/TRBV12-4 | many | NA | TGTGCCAGCAGCCCTTTCACGAAGACAGAGCAGTACTTC | CASSPFTKTEQYF
TRBJ1-5 | TRBV10-3 | few | NA | TGTGCCATCAGGGGGGGAGGTCAGCCCCAGCATTTT | CAIRGGGQPQHF
TRBJ2-3 | TRBV7-6 | NA | TRBD2 | TGTGCCAGCAGCTTAGGGCCAGCGGGGACCACAGATACGCAGTATTTT | CASSLGPAGTTDTQYF
TRBJ1-5 | TRBV29-1 | few | TRBD1 | TGCAGCTCTGACGGACAGGGGGCTGGCCAGCCCCAGCATTTT | CSSDGQGAGQPQHF
TRBJ2-6 | TRBV5-4 | NA | NA | TGTGCCAGCAGCTTGGGGGGACAAAAGGCCAACGTCCTGACTTTC | CASSLGGQKANVLTF
TRBJ1-1 | TRBV29-1 | once | NA | TGCAGCGTTCAGAGGGCTGCGGGGGAAGCTTTCTTT | CSVQRAAGEAFF
TRBJ2-1 | TRBV6-5 | few | NA | TGTGCCAGCAGTTACGGGACTCAACCTGAGCAGTTCTTC | CASSYGTQPEQFF
TRBJ2-1 | TRBV24-1 | NA | NA | TGTGCCACCAGTGAGGGGGGAGCAGGCACCTACAATGAGCAGTTCTTC | CATSEGGAGTYNEQFF
TRBJ1-1 | TRBV3-1 | few | NA | TGTGCCAGCACCACCGCCCTGGGGTCTCGCACTGAAGCTTTCTTT | CASTTALGSRTEAFF
TRBJ1-4 | TRBV5-1 | NA | NA | TGCGCCAGCAGCTTGGAGGCAGGGACTAATGAAAAACTGTTTTTT | CASSLEAGTNEKLFF
TRBJ1-2 | TRBV6-1 | many | TRBD1 | TGTGCCAGCAGTCGGACAGGGGATGATGGCTACACCTTC | CASSRTGDDGYTF
TRBJ2-3 | TRBV6-1 | NA | TRBD2 | TGTGCCAGCAGTCCCTTTAGCGGGGGGAACACAGATACGCAGTATTTT | CASSPFSGGNTDTQYF
TRBJ2-7 | TRBV6-2/TRBV6-3 | NA | NA | TGTGCCAGCGGCCGGGGTACGGCCTCCTACGAGCAGTACTTC | CASGRGTASYEQYF
TRBJ2-7 | TRBV10-3 | few | NA | TGTGCCATCAGTGAGTCGACGGCCGGGCGGGTCTACGAGCAGTACTTC | CAISESTAGRVYEQYF
TRBJ2-2 | TRBV24-1 | NA | NA | TGTGCCACCAGTGATTTGCGTGGACCGACCGGGGAGCTGTTTTTT | CATSDLRGPTGELFF
TRBJ2-7 | TRBV12-3/TRBV12-4 | few | TRBD1 | TGTGCCAGCAGTGGGACAGCAAGTGGCCCCCACTTTTTC | CASSGTASGPHFF
TRBJ1-5 | TRBV6-5 | few | NA | TGTGCCAGCAGTTATTACCAGGGTAATCAGCCCCAGCATTTT | CASSYYQGNQPQHF
TRBJ2-7 | TRBV10-3 | NA | NA | TGTGCCATCAGTGTGGGGGGGCCCGAGCAGTACTTC | CAISVGGPEQYF
TRBJ1-5 | TRBV7-9 | NA | NA | TGTGCCAGCAGCTTAGCGCGAGAGGCCAATCAGCCCCAGCATTTT | CASSLAREANQPQHF
TRBJ1-2 | TRBV10-3 | many | NA | TGTGCCATCAGTGTGTCAAGGGGAGCTAACTATGGCTACACCTTC | CAISVSRGANYGYTF
TRBJ2-4 | TRBV6-2/TRBV6-3 | NA | TRBD2 | TGTGCCAGCGTCCGGGGGAGGGCCCAAAACATTCAGTACTTC | CASVRGRAQNIQYF
TRBJ2-7 | TRBV20-1 | few | NA | TGCAGTGTCGCACAGGGCGTGGAGCAGTACTTC | CSVAQGVEQYF
TRBJ1-1 | TRBV5-1 | few | TRBD1 | TGCGCCAGCAGCTTGGTTCAGAGGACAGGGGTAGGAACTGAAGCTTTCTTT | CASSLVQRTGVGTEAFF